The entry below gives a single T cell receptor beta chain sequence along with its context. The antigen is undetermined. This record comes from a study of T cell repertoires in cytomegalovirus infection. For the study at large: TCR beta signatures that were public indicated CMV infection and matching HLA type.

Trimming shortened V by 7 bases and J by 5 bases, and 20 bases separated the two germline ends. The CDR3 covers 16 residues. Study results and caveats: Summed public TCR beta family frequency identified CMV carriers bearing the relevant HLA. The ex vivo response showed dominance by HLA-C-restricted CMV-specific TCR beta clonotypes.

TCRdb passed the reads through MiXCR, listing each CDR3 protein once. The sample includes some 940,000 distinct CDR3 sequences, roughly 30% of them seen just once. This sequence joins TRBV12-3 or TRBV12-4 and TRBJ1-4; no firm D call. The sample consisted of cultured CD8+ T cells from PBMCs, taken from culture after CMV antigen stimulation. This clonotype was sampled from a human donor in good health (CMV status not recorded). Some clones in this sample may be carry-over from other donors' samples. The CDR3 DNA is TGTGCCAGCACCGGTGAGCCGCCGTCGGGCAATGAAAAACTGTTTTTT. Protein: CASTGEPPSGNEKLFF.